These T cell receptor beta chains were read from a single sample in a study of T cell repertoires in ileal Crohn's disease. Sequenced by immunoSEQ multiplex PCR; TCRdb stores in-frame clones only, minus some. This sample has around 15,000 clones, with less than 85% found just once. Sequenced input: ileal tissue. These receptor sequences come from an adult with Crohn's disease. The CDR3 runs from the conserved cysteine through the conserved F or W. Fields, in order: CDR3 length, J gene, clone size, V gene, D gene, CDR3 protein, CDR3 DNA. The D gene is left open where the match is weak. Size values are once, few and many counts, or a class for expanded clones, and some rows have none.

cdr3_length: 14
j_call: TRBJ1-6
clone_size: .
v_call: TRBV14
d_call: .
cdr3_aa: CASSQITANSPLHF
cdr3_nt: TGTGCCAGCAGCCAGATAACAGCCAATTCACCCCTCCACTTT

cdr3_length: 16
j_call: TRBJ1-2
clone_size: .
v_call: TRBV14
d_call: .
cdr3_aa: CASSLRGGRDSYGYTF
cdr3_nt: TGTGCCAGCAGCCTCCGCGGGGGTCGAGATTCGTATGGCTACACCTTC

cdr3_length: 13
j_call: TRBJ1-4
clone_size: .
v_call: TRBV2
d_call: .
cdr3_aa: CASSDRTNEKLFF
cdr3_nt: TGTGCCAGCAGTGATAGAACTAATGAAAAACTGTTTTTT

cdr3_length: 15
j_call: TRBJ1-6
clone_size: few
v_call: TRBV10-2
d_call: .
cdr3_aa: CASSELGQVNSPLHF
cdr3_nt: TGCGCCAGCAGTGAACTGGGGCAGGTGAATTCACCCCTCCACTTT

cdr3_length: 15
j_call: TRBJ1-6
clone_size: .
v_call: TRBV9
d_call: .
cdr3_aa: CASSVAPVSDSPLHF
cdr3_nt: TGTGCCAGCAGCGTAGCTCCCGTCTCGGATTCACCCCTCCACTTT

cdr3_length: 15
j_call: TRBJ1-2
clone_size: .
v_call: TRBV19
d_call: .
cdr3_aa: CASSMGAGSSYGYTF
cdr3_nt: TGTGCCAGTAGTATGGGAGCAGGCAGTTCCTATGGCTACACCTTC

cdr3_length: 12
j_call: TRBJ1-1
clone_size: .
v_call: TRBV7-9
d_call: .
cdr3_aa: CASSYSTGPAFF
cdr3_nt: TGTGCCAGCAGCTATTCCACAGGGCCGGCTTTCTTT

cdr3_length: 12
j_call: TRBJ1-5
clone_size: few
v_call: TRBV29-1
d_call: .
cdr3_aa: CSVADSNQPQHF
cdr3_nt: TGCAGCGTCGCGGATAGCAATCAGCCCCAGCATTTT

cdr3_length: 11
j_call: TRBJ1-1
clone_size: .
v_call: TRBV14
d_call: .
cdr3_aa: CATSAGTEAFF
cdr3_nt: TGTGCCACGTCGGCGGGCACTGAAGCTTTCTTT

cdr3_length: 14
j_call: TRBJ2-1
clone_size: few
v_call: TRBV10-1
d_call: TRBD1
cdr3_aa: CASSRDRVAHEQFF
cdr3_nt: TGCGCCAGCAGCCGGGACAGGGTGGCCCATGAGCAGTTCTTC

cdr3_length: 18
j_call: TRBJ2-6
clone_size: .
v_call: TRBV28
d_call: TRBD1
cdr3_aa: CASSLTAGGASGANVLTF
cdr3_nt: TGTGCCAGCAGTTTAACGGCAGGGGGCGCGTCTGGGGCCAACGTCCTGACTTTC

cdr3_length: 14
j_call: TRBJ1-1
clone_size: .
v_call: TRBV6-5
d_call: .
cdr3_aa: CASSPSWEDTEAFF
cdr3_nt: TGTGCCAGCAGCCCCAGCTGGGAGGACACTGAAGCTTTCTTT

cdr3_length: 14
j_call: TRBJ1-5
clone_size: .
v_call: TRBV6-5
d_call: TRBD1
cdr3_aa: CASTQGQGDQPQHF
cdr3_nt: TGTGCCAGCACTCAGGGACAGGGGGATCAGCCCCAGCATTTT

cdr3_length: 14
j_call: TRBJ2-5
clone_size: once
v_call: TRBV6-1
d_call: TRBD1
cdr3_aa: CASSDDRGRGTQYF
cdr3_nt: TGTGCCAGCAGTGATGACAGGGGGCGAGGGACCCAGTACTTC

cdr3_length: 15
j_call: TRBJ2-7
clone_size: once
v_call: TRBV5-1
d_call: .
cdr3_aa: CASSLAAREGYEQYF
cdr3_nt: TGCGCCAGCAGCTTGGCCGCCAGGGAAGGCTACGAGCAGTACTTC

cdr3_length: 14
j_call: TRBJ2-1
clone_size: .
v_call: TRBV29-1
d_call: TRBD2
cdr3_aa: CSVREGLDYNEQFF
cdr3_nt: TGCAGCGTTAGAGAGGGACTAGACTACAATGAGCAGTTCTTC

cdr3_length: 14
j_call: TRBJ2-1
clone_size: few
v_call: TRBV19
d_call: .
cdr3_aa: CASSIGGQSNEQFF
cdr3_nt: TGTGCCAGTAGTATTGGAGGCCAGAGCAATGAGCAGTTCTTC

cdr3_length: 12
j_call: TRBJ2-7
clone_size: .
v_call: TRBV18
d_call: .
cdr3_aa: CASSPEEHEQYF
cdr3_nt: TGTGCCAGCTCACCAGAAGAGCACGAGCAGTACTTC

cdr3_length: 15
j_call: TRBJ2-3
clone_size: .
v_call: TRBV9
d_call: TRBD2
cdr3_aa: CASSVGLAGADTQYF
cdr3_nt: TGTGCCAGCAGCGTAGGACTAGCGGGGGCAGATACGCAGTATTTT

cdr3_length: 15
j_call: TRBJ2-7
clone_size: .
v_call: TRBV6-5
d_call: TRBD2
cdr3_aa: CASSYSTSGGYEQYF
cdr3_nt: TGTGCCAGCAGTTACTCGACTAGCGGGGGGTACGAGCAGTACTTT

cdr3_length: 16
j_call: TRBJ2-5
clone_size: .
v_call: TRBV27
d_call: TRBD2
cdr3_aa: CASSLSVAGGYETQYF
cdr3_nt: TGTGCCAGCAGTTTATCAGTAGCGGGGGGGTACGAGACCCAGTACTTC

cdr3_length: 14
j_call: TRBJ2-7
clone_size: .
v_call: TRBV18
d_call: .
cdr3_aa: CASSPQTSGYEQYF
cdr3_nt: TGTGCCAGCTCACCACAAACAAGCGGCTACGAGCAGTACTTC

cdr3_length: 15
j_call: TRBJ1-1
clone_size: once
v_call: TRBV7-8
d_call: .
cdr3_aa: CASSLGGDRNTEAFF
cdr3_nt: TGTGCCAGCAGCTTAGGGGGGGACCGGAACACTGAAGCTTTCTTT

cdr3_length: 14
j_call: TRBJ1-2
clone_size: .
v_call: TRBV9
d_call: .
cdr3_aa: CASSVEGSRGGYTF
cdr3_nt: TGTGCCAGCAGCGTAGAGGGCTCCCGCGGGGGCTACACCTTC

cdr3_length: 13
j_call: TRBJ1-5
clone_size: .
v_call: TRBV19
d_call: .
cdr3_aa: CASSWASNQPQHF
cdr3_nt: TGTGCCAGTAGTTGGGCCAGCAATCAGCCCCAGCATTTT

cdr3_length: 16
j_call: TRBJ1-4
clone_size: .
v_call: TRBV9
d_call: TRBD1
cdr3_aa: CASSPPAGTGHEKLFF
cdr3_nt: TGTGCCAGCAGCCCCCCCGCCGGGACAGGCCATGAAAAACTGTTTTTT

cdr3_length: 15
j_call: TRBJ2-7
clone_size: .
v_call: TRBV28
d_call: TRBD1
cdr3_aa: CASSPSDRDDYEQYF
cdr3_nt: TGTGCCAGCAGTCCTTCTGACAGGGACGACTACGAGCAGTACTTC

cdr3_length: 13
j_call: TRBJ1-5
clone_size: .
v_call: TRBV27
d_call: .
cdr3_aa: CASSGRENQPQHF
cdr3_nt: TGTGCCAGCAGTGGCAGGGAAAATCAGCCCCAGCATTTT

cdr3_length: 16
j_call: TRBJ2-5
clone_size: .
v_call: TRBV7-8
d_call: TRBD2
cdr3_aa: CASSTGLAGARETQYF
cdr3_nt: TGTGCCAGCAGCACCGGACTAGCGGGGGCCAGGGAGACCCAGTACTTC

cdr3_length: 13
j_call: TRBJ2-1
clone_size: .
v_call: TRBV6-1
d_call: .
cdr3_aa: CASSDSSYNEQFF
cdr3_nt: TGTGCCAGCAGTGACAGCTCCTACAATGAGCAGTTCTTC

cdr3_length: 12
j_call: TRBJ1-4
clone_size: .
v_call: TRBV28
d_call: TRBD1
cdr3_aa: CASGDSNEKLFF
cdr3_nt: TGTGCCAGCGGGGACAGTAATGAAAAACTGTTTTTT

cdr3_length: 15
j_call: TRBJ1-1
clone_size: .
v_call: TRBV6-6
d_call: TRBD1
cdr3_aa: CASSRTGKGNTEAFF
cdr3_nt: TGTGCCAGCAGTCGGACAGGGAAGGGGAACACTGAAGCTTTCTTT

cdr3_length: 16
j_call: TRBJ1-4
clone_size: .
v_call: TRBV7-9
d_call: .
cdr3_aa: CASSFTTRGWGEKLFF
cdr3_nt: TGTGCCAGCAGCTTTACTACCAGGGGATGGGGGGAAAAACTGTTTTTT

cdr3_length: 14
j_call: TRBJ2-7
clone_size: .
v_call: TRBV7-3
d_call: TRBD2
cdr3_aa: CASSRTSGGGEQYF
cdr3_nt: TGTGCCAGCAGCAGGACTAGCGGGGGCGGCGAGCAGTACTTC

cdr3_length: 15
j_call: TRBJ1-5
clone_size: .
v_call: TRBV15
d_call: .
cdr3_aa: CATSRDGGESQPQHF
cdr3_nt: TGTGCCACCAGCAGAGATGGCGGGGAATCCCAGCCCCAGCATTTT

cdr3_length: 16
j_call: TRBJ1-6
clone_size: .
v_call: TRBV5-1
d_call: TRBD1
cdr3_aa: CASSPSGQGNNSPLHF
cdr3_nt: TGCGCCAGCAGCCCCTCCGGACAGGGAAATAATTCACCCCTCCACTTT

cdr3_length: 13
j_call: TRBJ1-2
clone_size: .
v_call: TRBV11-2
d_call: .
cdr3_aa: CASSFLGGHGYTF
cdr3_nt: TGTGCCAGCAGCTTCTTGGGGGGTCATGGCTACACCTTC

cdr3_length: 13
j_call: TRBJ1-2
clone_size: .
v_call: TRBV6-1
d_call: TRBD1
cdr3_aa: CASSETGDYGYTF
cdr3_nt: TGTGCCAGCAGTGAGACAGGGGACTATGGCTACACCTTC